This T cell receptor beta chain comes out of a study of T cells in Graves' hyperthyroidism and ophthalmopathy. Background on the study: Prior to any treatment, at the point of initial diagnosis, peripheral blood was collected.

Among ophthalmopathy patients, the Clinical Activity Score reached at least 3, the NOSPECS grade reached at least 4, and duration remained under 3 months. Template material for amplifying TCR beta CDR3 regions consisted of RNA transcripts. First-round RT-PCR of the TCR CDR3 relied on the HTBI primer set. TCRdb itself ran the multiplex PCR reads through MiXCR, one entry per CDR3 protein. This sample has nearly 600,000 distinct CDR3 sequences, with 13% to 15% found just once. The receptor's source is a woman aged 18-29 years with Graves' ophthalmopathy. Material: blood.

CDR3 loop: CASSYQTSSYNSPLHF. CDR3 nucleotide sequence: TGTGCCAGCAGTTACCAGACGAGCTCCTATAATTCACCCCTCCACTTT. The chain carries TRBV6-6 and TRBJ1-6; D ambiguous. This CDR3 is built from 16 residues. CDR1 is MNHNY and CDR2 is SVGAGI in the germline V gene (reference sequence). The V end lost 2 bases, the J end lost 0 bases, and 8 bases lay between the germline ends.